This passage covers 3 T cell receptor beta chains from one sample sequenced in a study of blood T cell repertoires in COVID-19. Measured with immunoSEQ multiplex PCR; TCRdb has only the in-frame clones, and not every one. The data show nearly 400,000 clones, nearly 90% seen once. Sequencing input: PBMCs or T cells enriched from blood (not recorded which). Receptors originate from a woman aged 30 to 39 who had recovered from COVID-19.

The chain uses TRBV19 and TRBJ1-6, with D maybe TRBD1 (6 bases). The germline V and J ends were trimmed by 7 bases and 10 bases, with 20 bases remaining between them. The CDR3 has 15 amino acids. Germline lookup yields CDR1 LNHDA and CDR2 SQIVND (reference sequence). The CDR3 DNA sequence: TGTGCCAGTACCCAATTGATACAGGGACGATCACCCCTCCACTTT. Its translation: CASTQLIQGRSPLHF.

This chain uses TRBV28 with TRBJ1-2; D is possibly TRBD1 (5 bases). This CDR3 has 14 residues. The germline V gene has CDR1 MDHEN and CDR2 SYDVKM. Trimming cost V 2 bases and J 2 bases, with 9 bases left between them. The CDR3: CASSLGDSNYGYTF. As DNA, the CDR3 is TGTGCCAGCAGTTTAGGCGACAGCAACTATGGCTACACCTTC.

This chain connects TRBV12-5 to TRBJ1-5; 7 bases match TRBD1. From germline, CDR1 is LGHNT and CDR2 FRNRAP. J was trimmed by 0 bases and V by 9 bases; bases with no gene match: 14. The CDR3 sequence is 17 residues long. This CDR3 is CASSPPTGRLSNQPQHF. As DNA, the CDR3 is TGTGCTAGCTCCCCCCCGACAGGGCGGCTTAGCAATCAGCCCCAGCATTTT.